This TCR beta chain was obtained from a study of T cell responses to AZD1222 COVID-19 vaccine. Study results and caveats: When two AZD1222 doses had been given, Spike-specific TCR breadth and depth rose. Donors were mostly white British, more females; clonal diversity possibly underestimated.

Profiling relied on immunoSEQ multiplex PCR, and the TCRdb table lists in-frame clones only, not all of them. The sample carries roughly 140,000 clones, 92% recorded once. This clone was observed once. The target antigen is unknown. Germline CDR1 reads MNHNS; CDR2 reads SASEGT. Losses at the gene ends were 10 bases for V and 8 bases for J; bases not matched to a gene: 10. The CDR3 extends over 12 amino acids. The clonotype originates from an adult who received the AZD1222 COVID-19 vaccine. This chain uses TRBV6-1 with TRBJ1-1; 7 bases map to TRBD1. The source was peripheral blood, collected 28 days after the second AZD1222 dose. The CDR3 DNA sequence: TGTGCCACCGAACATGCGGACAGGGAAGCTTTCTTT. The encoded protein is CATEHADREAFF.